This passage covers 30 T cell receptor beta chains from one sample sequenced in a study of blood T cell repertoires in COVID-19. The data were produced by immunoSEQ multiplex PCR, yet TCRdb's version contains in-frame clones alone and is incomplete. The sample carries 260,000 or so clones, roughly 76% recorded once. Sequencing used peripheral blood. All receptors come from a woman of 80 years or more with COVID-19, enrolled during active disease.

The J gene is TRBJ2-2, the V gene TRBV9, with TRBD2 matching over 9 bases. Germline CDR1 reads SGDLS; CDR2 reads YYNGEE. V lost 3 bases, J lost 6 bases, and 6 bases stayed unmatched. This CDR3 is 15 amino acids long. CDR3 nucleotide sequence: TGTGCCAGCAGCGCCGCGGGGGGGGCGGCCGGGGAGCTGTTTTTT. This encodes CASSAAGGAAGELFF. The full variable domain, with the rest looked up from reference TRBV9 and TRBJ2-2, is DSGVTQTPKHLITATGQRVTLRCSPRSGDLSVYWYQQSLDQGLQFLIQYYNGEERAKGNILERFSAQQFPDLHSELNLSSLELGDSALYFCASSAAGGAAGELFFGEGSRLTVL.

The chain is built from TRBV5-1 and TRBJ1-2; 7 nucleotides align to TRBD1. V was pared by 6 bases and J by 5 bases, with 13 bases of the junction left unmatched. CDR3 length: 15 residues. Per germline, CDR1 SGHRS and CDR2 YFSETQ. DNA of the CDR3: TGCGCCAGCACCATCGAACAGGGGAGGCTATATGGCTACACCTTC. This translates into CASTIEQGRLYGYTF.

The chain links TRBV27 to TRBJ2-5, with unresolved D. This CDR3 region has 14 residues. V dropped 2 bases and J dropped 7 bases, with 14 bases sitting between them. Looked up from germline, CDR1 is MNHEY and CDR2 is SMNVEV (reference sequence). The CDR3 sequence: CASSLGSSYWTQYF. The CDR3 bases are TGTGCCAGCAGTTTAGGTTCATCATACTGGACCCAGTACTTC.

This chain uses TRBV6-5 with TRBJ1-5; 9 positions agree with TRBD1. Germline trimming cut 4 bases from V and 4 bases from J; bases unmatched to any gene: 2. This CDR3 comprises 14 residues. Germline assignment: CDR1 MNHEY and CDR2 SVGAGI. This CDR3 reads CASSFGTGNQPQHF. The CDR3 coding sequence is TGTGCCAGCAGTTTCGGGACAGGGAATCAGCCCCAGCATTTT.

J is TRBJ1-3 and V is TRBV18; weak D call: TRBD1 (6 bases). Germline CDR1 reads KGHSH; CDR2 reads LQKENI. Trimming pared 2 bases from V and 3 bases from J, leaving 8 bases between. The CDR3 sequence is 14 residues long. The CDR3 here is CASSPKGDGNTIYF. In nucleotides, the CDR3 is TGTGCCAGCTCACCAAAGGGGGATGGAAACACCATATATTTT.

The chain has TRBV5-1 and TRBJ2-7, with a tentative D call TRBD2 (6 bases). The CDR3 covers 13 residues. The ends were cut back, 4 bases at V and 4 bases at J, with 12 bases in the middle. Germline loops: CDR1 SGHRS, CDR2 YFSETQ. The CDR3 loop reads CASSRDSGYEQYF. The CDR3 nucleotides read TGCGCCAGCAGCCGGGACTCAGGATACGAGCAGTACTTC.

The J gene is TRBJ1-4, the V gene TRBV5-1; a weak D match, TRBD1 (5 bases). The V end lost 7 bases, the J end lost 6 bases, and 19 bases lay between the germline ends. In germline, CDR1 is SGHRS, CDR2 YFSETQ. This CDR3 is built from 15 residues. The CDR3 spells CASDERGTFYEKLFF. The CDR3 nucleotides read TGCGCCAGCGATGAAAGGGGTACTTTTTATGAAAAACTGTTTTTT.

The V and J genes are TRBV4-2 and TRBJ1-2, with TRBD1 as a possible D gene (5 bases). Germline V gene lookup returns CDR1 LGHNA and CDR2 YNFKEQ. The V end lost 4 bases, the J end lost 1 base, and 16 bases lay between the germline ends. The CDR3 extends over 16 amino acids. The chain's CDR3 is CASSPLAAGINYGYTF. The CDR3 DNA sequence: TGTGCCAGCAGCCCCCTGGCCGCAGGGATTAACTATGGCTACACCTTC.

The V call is TRBV5-1, the J call TRBJ2-2, with 8 bases lining up with TRBD2. This CDR3 has 14 amino acids. Trimming cost V 0 bases and J 7 bases; bases outside gene matches: 2. Per the germline V gene, CDR1 is SGHRS and CDR2 is YFSETQ. CDR3 DNA: TGCGCCAGCAGCTTGGATGGGACTAGCGGGGAGCTGTTTTTT. Residues: CASSLDGTSGELFF.

The V and J genes are TRBV7-9 and TRBJ1-1; D is possibly TRBD1 (5 bases). The germline V gene has CDR1 SEHNR and CDR2 FQNEAQ (reference sequence). This CDR3 has 16 residues. V dropped 5 bases and J dropped 1 base, with 17 bases sitting between them. CDR3 nucleotides: TGTGCCAGCAGCCGCACAGGAGGGCGGGGGAACACTGAAGCTTTCTTT. Translation gives CASSRTGGRGNTEAFF.

This clone was counted once. The gene calls are TRBV11-3 and TRBJ2-1, with 7 positions matching TRBD2. Looked up from germline, CDR1 is SGHNT and CDR2 is YENEEA. V was pared by 5 bases and J by 0 bases, with 4 bases of the junction left unmatched. There are 15 residues in the CDR3. CDR3 sequence reads: CASSVGLVSYNEQFF. The DNA for the CDR3 is TGTGCCAGCAGCGTCGGACTAGTCTCCTACAATGAGCAGTTCTTC.

The genes are TRBV7-9 and TRBJ1-1, with 12 bases lining up with TRBD1. This CDR3 region has 16 residues. Germline V gene sequence: CDR1 SEHNR, CDR2 FQNEAQ (reference sequence). J lost 7 bases, V lost 2 bases, and 8 bases had no gene match. As DNA, the CDR3 is TGTGCCAGCAGCTTACCGGGACAGGGGGCAGGTGGTGAAGCTTTCTTT. As protein: CASSLPGQGAGGEAFF.

The chain links TRBV7-9 to TRBJ2-2; D perhaps matches TRBD2 (6 bases). The CDR3 is made up of 13 amino acids. Germline lookup yields CDR1 SEHNR and CDR2 FQNEAQ (reference sequence). Trimming took 6 bases from V and 6 from J, leaving 11 bases between them. This CDR3 reads CASSFPSAGELFF. As DNA, the CDR3 is TGTGCCAGCAGTTTTCCTAGCGCCGGGGAGCTGTTTTTT.

This chain connects TRBV9 to TRBJ1-1; tentative D call: TRBD1 (5 bases). V was clipped by 0 bases and J by 5 bases, with 14 bases between them. Germline V gene lookup returns CDR1 SGDLS and CDR2 YYNGEE. This CDR3 region has 15 residues. The CDR3 region has the DNA TGTGCCAGCAGCGTAGTGACAGTGGGGCCGACTGAAGCTTTCTTT. As protein: CASSVVTVGPTEAFF.

This clone was counted a few times. This chain links TRBV24-1 with TRBJ1-2; D perhaps matches TRBD1 (5 bases). V lost 7 bases and J lost 0, with 8 bases in between. In germline, CDR1 is KGHDR, CDR2 SFDVKD. The CDR3 contains 13 residues. The CDR3 DNA follows: TGTGCCACCAGGGGGGGGGCTAACTATGGCTACACCTTC. Its translation: CATRGGANYGYTF.

This rearrangement joins TRBV19 to TRBJ1-1, with D possibly being TRBD1 (6 bases). Trimming left V 3 bases short and J 1 base short, with 15 bases between. Germline V lookup: CDR1 LNHDA, CDR2 SQIVND (reference sequence). The length of the CDR3 is 16 residues. The CDR3 DNA is TGTGCCAGTAGTATGGCGCAGGGGACGGGGAACACTGAAGCTTTCTTT. Its protein is CASSMAQGTGNTEAFF.

The chain recombines TRBV30 with TRBJ1-2; D unclear. This CDR3 contains 13 residues. Germline loops: CDR1 GTSNPN, CDR2 SVGIG (reference sequence). Deletions cut 2 bases from V and 0 bases from J, with 7 bases between. CDR3 nucleotide sequence: TGTGCCTGGAGTCCTTTATCTAACTATGGCTACACCTTC. Its translation is CAWSPLSNYGYTF.

CDR3 sequence: CASSQSQGNGYTF. DNA of the CDR3: TGTGCCAGCAGCCAGTCACAGGGCAATGGCTACACCTTC. The rearrangement joins TRBV3-1 (or the pseudogene TRBV3-2) to TRBJ1-2; D possibly corresponds to TRBD1 (6 bases). The CDR3 totals 13 residues. Trimming shortened V by 3 bases and J by 6 bases, and 11 bases separated the two germline ends. The germline gives CDR1 LGHDT, CDR2 YNNKEL (reference sequence).

V and J are TRBV30 and TRBJ1-2; TRBD1 matches 8 bases. Trimming at V came to 0 bases and at J to 5 bases, leaving 17 bases not matched to a gene. Germline lookup yields CDR1 GTSNPN and CDR2 SVGIG (reference sequence). This CDR3 has 18 residues. CDR3 sequence: CAWSVQSVRQGAGYGYTF. CDR3 sequence (DNA): TGTGCCTGGAGTGTACAGTCGGTGCGGCAGGGGGCAGGATATGGCTACACCTTC.

The chain carries TRBV5-5 and TRBJ1-2; the match to TRBD1 covers 7 bases. Germline CDR1 and CDR2: SGHKS and YYEKEE (reference sequence). This CDR3 comprises 14 residues. With V trimmed by 5 bases and J by 4 bases, 8 bases remained unmatched. CDR3 DNA sequence: TGTGCCAGCAGTTCCACAGGGGTACGCTATGGCTACACCTTC. Translation gives CASSSTGVRYGYTF.

The chain links TRBV4-1 to TRBJ1-4, with 8 nucleotides matching TRBD1. The CDR3 runs 15 residues. CDR1 is MGHRA and CDR2 is YSYEKL in the germline V gene. V was pared by 4 bases and J by 8 bases, with 9 bases of the junction left unmatched. In nucleotides, the CDR3 is TGCGCCAGCAGCCTCCCGGACAGGGTGGACGAAAAACTGTTTTTT. Its translation is CASSLPDRVDEKLFF.

The J gene is TRBJ2-2, the V gene TRBV19; 7 nucleotides line up with TRBD1. Germline assignment: CDR1 LNHDA and CDR2 SQIVND (reference sequence). The CDR3 is 16 amino acids. The J segment lost 5 bases and the V segment lost 7 bases, leaving 13 bases of the junction unmatched. DNA of the CDR3: TGTGCCAGTATCCTAACGGGACAGCAGCGGACCGGGGAGCTGTTTTTT. Amino acids: CASILTGQQRTGELFF.

This sequence joins TRBV4-1 and TRBJ1-6; 7 bases map to TRBD1. V was clipped by 1 base and J by 3 bases; unmatched bases: 0. The CDR3 loop spans 15 amino acids. The germline CDR1 and CDR2 sequences are MGHRA and YSYEKL. This CDR3 is CASSQGTGYNSPLHF. The CDR3 region has the DNA TGCGCCAGCAGCCAAGGGACAGGCTATAATTCACCCCTCCACTTT.

V is TRBV7-9 and J is TRBJ1-1; D is possibly TRBD1 (6 bases). V was trimmed by 1 base and J by 6 bases, leaving 21 bases between them. The CDR3 loop spans 17 amino acids. CDR1 is SEHNR, CDR2 FQNEAQ, per germline (reference sequence). In nucleotides, the CDR3 is TGTGCCAGCAGCTTAGGGACGACAGGAACGAAAAGGTCTGAAGCTTTCTTT. This sequence encodes CASSLGTTGTKRSEAFF.

The chain couples TRBV3-1 (or the pseudogene TRBV3-2) to TRBJ2-3; 10 bases fit TRBD1. J gave up 6 bases and V 4 bases, and 4 bases lay outside the gene matches. Germline loops: CDR1 LGHDT, CDR2 YNNKEL (reference sequence). This CDR3 spans 14 amino acids. CDR3 residues: CASSPTGGADTQYF. CDR3 coding DNA: TGTGCCAGCAGCCCGACAGGGGGCGCCGATACGCAGTATTTT.

The gene calls are TRBV15 and TRBJ1-2; 7 bases align to TRBD1. This CDR3 comprises 14 residues. V gave up 2 bases and J gave up 7 bases; unmatched junction bases: 7. Germline values: CDR1 LNHNV, CDR2 YYDKDF (reference sequence). The CDR3 DNA sequence: TGTGCCACCAGCAGAACAGGGGCCATGGTTGGCTACACCTTC. It translates to CATSRTGAMVGYTF.

This clone was seen once. This chain joins TRBV5-1 and TRBJ1-4; D unresolved. The CDR3 totals 16 residues. V gave up 0 bases and J gave up 1 base, with 10 bases separating them. Germline values: CDR1 SGHRS, CDR2 YFSETQ. CDR3 in amino acids: CASSLEGGLTNEKLFF. The DNA of the CDR3 is TGCGCCAGCAGCTTGGAAGGCGGGTTAACTAATGAAAAACTGTTTTTT. Drawing the rest from reference TRBV5-1 and TRBJ1-4, the complete variable domain is KAGVTQTPRYLIKTRGQQVTLSCSPISGHRSVSWYQQTPGQGLQFLFEYFSETQRNKGNFPGRFSGRQFSNSRSEMNVSTLELGDSALYLCASSLEGGLTNEKLFFGSGTQLSVL.

The chain is built from TRBV10-3 and TRBJ2-1, with TRBD2 identical over 11 bases. Germline values: CDR1 ENHRY, CDR2 SYGVKD. The trim removed 0 bases at V and 7 bases at J, leaving 11 bases unmatched. The CDR3 runs 18 residues. CDR3 coding DNA: TGTGCCATCAGTGAGTCGTTGGGGACTAGCGGAGGGGGTAATGAGCAGTTCTTC. Translated: CAISESLGTSGGGNEQFF.

The V call is TRBV19, the J call TRBJ2-7; 12 bases agree with TRBD1. Germline lookup yields CDR1 LNHDA and CDR2 SQIVND (reference sequence). The CDR3 length is 15 residues. The J segment lost 4 bases and the V segment lost 3 bases, leaving 4 bases of the junction unmatched. CDR3 in DNA: TGTGCCAGTAGTATCGGGGACAGGGGGCCATACGAGCAGTACTTC. Protein sequence: CASSIGDRGPYEQYF.

This clone was recorded a few times. This same CDR3 is encoded by further DNA sequences in the sample. The CDR3 nucleotides read TGTGCCAGCAGCCCATCAGGGGGTGATCAGCCCCAGCATTTT. Protein: CASSPSGGDQPQHF. V usage is TRBV3-1 (or the pseudogene TRBV3-2) and J usage is TRBJ1-5; 7 positions match TRBD1. CDR1 and CDR2 (germline): LGHDT, YNNKEL (reference sequence). The CDR3 loop spans 14 amino acids. With V trimmed by 4 bases and J by 5 bases, 5 bases remained unmatched.